Below, 17 T cell receptor beta chains from the same sample are listed, as sequenced in a study of blood T cells in healthy people across ages. A second about 7 to 11 cycle PCR used barcoded and J-beta primers. MiXCR, run by TCRdb on the 5' RACE reads, gives a single entry per CDR3 protein. The table lists 700,000 to 800,000 distinct CDR3 sequences, 35% to 45% of them singletons. Material: blood. All receptors derive from a woman aged 60-70 years in good health.

J is TRBJ2-1 and V is TRBV12-3 or TRBV12-4; 9 nucleotides agree with TRBD2. With V trimmed by 2 bases and J by 6 bases, 8 bases remained unmatched. The CDR3 length is 16 residues. The CDR3 DNA sequence: TGTGCCAGCAGTTTATTCCCCAGCGGGGGGATCAATGAGCAGTTCTTC. As protein: CASSLFPSGGINEQFF.

This chain connects TRBV7-3 to TRBJ1-1; 7 bases map to TRBD1. V was pared by 1 base and J by 3 bases, with 2 bases of the junction left unmatched. Per the germline V gene, CDR1 is SGHTA and CDR2 is FQGTGA. CDR3 length: 14 amino acids. For the CDR3, the DNA is TGTGCCAGCAGCTTAAGGGGACAGTACACTGAAGCTTTCTTT. This gives the protein CASSLRGQYTEAFF.

This clonotype was picked up a small number of times. The chain carries TRBV28 and TRBJ2-1; 13 bases are shared with TRBD2. The CDR3 is made up of 15 amino acids. Germline V CDR1 and CDR2: MDHEN, SYDVKM. V was pared by 6 bases and J by 8 bases, with 7 bases of the junction left unmatched. CDR3 protein: CASRTLAGGPHEQFF. CDR3 nucleotides: TGTGCCAGCAGGACACTAGCGGGAGGGCCACATGAGCAGTTCTTC.

This clonotype was seen only a few times. The chain employs TRBV6-5 and TRBJ2-7; TRBD1 agrees at 8 bases. This CDR3 has 14 amino acids. Germline V gene lookup returns CDR1 MNHEY and CDR2 SVGAGI. J was trimmed by 4 bases and V by 7 bases; bases with no gene match: 9. The CDR3 sequence: CASMSGQGGYEQYF. CDR3 nucleotide sequence: TGTGCCAGCATGTCCGGACAGGGTGGTTACGAGCAGTACTTC.

A few counts support this clonotype. CDR3 nucleotides: TGCAGTGCCGAACCTGGGAGCGAGAATGAAAAACTGTTTTTT. This encodes CSAEPGSENEKLFF. The rearrangement joins TRBV20-1 to TRBJ1-4; D call uncertain. This CDR3 comprises 14 residues. V was shortened by 6 bases and J by 5 bases, with 16 bases between the two germline ends. Germline CDR1 is DFQATT and CDR2 is SNEGSKA (reference sequence).

Only a few counts were recorded for this clonotype. The rearrangement links TRBV2 to TRBJ2-5; D unresolved. This CDR3 has 11 residues. Trimming removed 7 bases at V and 0 bases at J, with 3 bases between. CDR1 and CDR2 (germline): SNHLY, FYNNEI. CDR3 DNA sequence: TGTGCCAGCAAGTACCAAGAGACCCAGTACTTC. Amino acid sequence: CASKYQETQYF.

The rearrangement uses TRBV3-1 and TRBJ2-5; a weak D match, TRBD2 (6 bases). The DNA matches TRBJ2-7 better at its end, which makes the J call doubtful. The CDR3 totals 14 residues. Germline-derived CDR1 and CDR2 are LGHDT and YNNKEL (reference sequence). The CDR3 nucleotides are TGTGCCAGCAGCCTAGACGGCGGGGAGTACGAGCAGTACTTC. Amino acids: CASSLDGGEYEQYF.

This clonotype was detected only a few times. The CDR3 coding sequence is TGTGCCAGCAGCATGAATAGTCCTTTCTACAATGAGCAGTTCTTC. This gives the protein CASSMNSPFYNEQFF. This chain connects TRBV9 to TRBJ2-1; D unclear. This CDR3 spans 15 amino acids. V lost 4 bases, J lost 3 bases, and 14 bases lay in between. Germline loops: CDR1 SGDLS, CDR2 YYNGEE.

This clonotype turned up a few times. This sequence joins TRBV20-1 and TRBJ2-7; the match to TRBD1 covers 8 bases. Trimming removed 6 bases from V and 2 bases from J; junction bases left unmatched: 9. Germline CDR1 and CDR2: DFQATT and SNEGSKA (reference sequence). The CDR3 has 14 residues. The CDR3 is CSATWDRSAYEQYF. CDR3 nucleotides: TGCAGTGCCACCTGGGACAGGTCCGCCTACGAGCAGTACTTC.

This clonotype has only a few counts. J is TRBJ2-7 and V is TRBV5-1, with D tentatively TRBD1 (6 bases). Germline V gene sequence: CDR1 SGHRS, CDR2 YFSETQ. Trimming took 3 bases from V and 3 from J, leaving 10 bases between them. This CDR3 region has 13 residues. The CDR3 DNA follows: TGCGCCAGCAGCTGTCCGGACAGCTACGAGCAGTACTTC. Translating gives CASSCPDSYEQYF.

This clonotype was counted at least ten times. The DNA for the CDR3 is TGTGCCAGCAGCTTAGACGGGTTCGGGGGTACCGGGGAGCTGTTTTTT. Its translation: CASSLDGFGGTGELFF. The rearrangement joins TRBV11-2 to TRBJ2-2; D might be TRBD2 (6 bases). Germline values: CDR1 SGHAT, CDR2 FQNNGV. The CDR3 is made up of 16 amino acids. Trimming took off 0 bases at V and 5 bases at J, with 13 bases between the two ends.

V is TRBV13 and J is TRBJ2-7, with D possibly matching TRBD2 (6 bases). The CDR3 length is 14 residues. The ends were cut back, 2 bases at V and 0 bases at J, with 8 bases in the middle. Germline values: CDR1 PRHDT, CDR2 FYEKMQ (reference sequence). CDR3 amino acids: CASSLTDYSYEQYF. The CDR3 DNA reads as TGTGCCAGCAGCTTAACGGACTACTCCTACGAGCAGTACTTC.

The rearrangement uses TRBV3-1 and TRBJ2-3; D is unresolved. The CDR3 extends over 12 amino acids. The V gene's germline CDR1 is LGHDT and CDR2 YNNKEL (reference sequence). V lost 4 bases and J 6 bases, leaving 8 bases between the germline ends. The CDR3 DNA follows: TGTGCCAGCAGCCTTCCCTCCGATACGCAGTATTTT. Its protein is CASSLPSDTQYF.

The CDR3 spells CASSPIGETFYEQYF. In DNA form, the CDR3 reads TGTGCCAGCAGCCCGATAGGGGAGACATTCTACGAGCAGTACTTC. The J gene is TRBJ2-7, the V gene TRBV7-2; tentatively, D is TRBD1 or TRBD2 (5 bases each). Germline CDR1 is SGHTA and CDR2 is FQGNSA. The ends were cut back, 5 bases at V and 3 bases at J, with 17 bases in the middle. CDR3 length: 15 residues.

As regards this clonotype: The junction shows a germline mismatch at one end, possibly a read error. V is TRBV5-1 and J is TRBJ2-1; 12 bases agree with TRBD2. The CDR3 runs 15 residues. The germline gives CDR1 SGHRS, CDR2 YFSETQ. The CDR3 nucleotides read TGCGCCAGCAGCATAGGGACTAGCGGGTTCAATGAGCTGTTCTTC. This encodes CASSIGTSGFNELFF.

The chain employs TRBV10-3 and TRBJ2-5, with TRBD1 identical over 7 bases. J gave up 11 bases and V 6 bases, and 21 bases lay outside the gene matches. This CDR3 is built from 16 residues. Looked up from germline, CDR1 is ENHRY and CDR2 is SYGVKD. The CDR3 DNA follows: TGTGCCATCAGAGGACAGGTTCCTAACAGCAACAATGAGCAGTACTTC. Translating it yields CAIRGQVPNSNNEQYF.

This clonotype has more than one count but fewer than ten. The V gene is TRBV7-2, the J gene TRBJ2-7; D gene uncertain. There are 13 residues in the CDR3. Germline-derived CDR1 and CDR2 are SGHTA and FQGNSA. The V end was cut by 6 bases, the J end by 5 bases, with 14 bases between. The CDR3 is CASRSVGVHEQYF. The CDR3 DNA is TGTGCCAGCAGGTCTGTTGGGGTGCACGAGCAGTACTTC.